The clone carrying this T cell receptor beta chain was counted ten times or more. The antigen remains undetermined. The source of the sample is a study of shared clonotypes between healthy human individuals. Once extracted for a subset, genomic DNA was divided evenly among several immunoSEQ plates. Clones were sequenced by immunoSEQ multiplex PCR, and TCRdb holds only the in-frame ones, with some missing. This sample yields roughly 1 million clones, of which roughly 80% are seen a single time; roughly 1.4% belongs to the top ten. The J segment lost 10 bases and the V segment lost 10 bases, leaving 12 bases of the junction unmatched. Germline V gene lookup returns CDR1 MDHEN and CDR2 SYDVKM. The CDR3 loop spans 14 amino acids. Study conclusions and caveats: On the whole, naive subsets had larger estimated richness than memory subsets had. When naive CD4 clonotypes were compared across a few donors, 4% to 5.5% were shared.

V and J are TRBV28 and TRBJ1-6; 8 bases fit TRBD1. The clonotype comes from a man younger than 35 in good health. Sequencing input: memory CD4+ T cells sorted from blood. Documented subset: CD45RA-negative fraction. CDR3 protein: CATGNRDRLSPLHF. Written as DNA, the CDR3 is TGTGCCACCGGCAACCGGGACAGGCTCTCACCCCTCCACTTT.